What follows describes a single T cell receptor (beta chain). Its antigen is not identified. The data are from a study of OX40 agonist ivuxolimab in advanced cancers. At the level of the study: Hepatocellular carcinoma, melanoma, renal cell or head and neck cancer affected the dose-escalation patients. Points from the study as a whole: At 0.1 to 3.0 mg/kg and by week 6, clonal expansion occurred in CD4+ and CD8+ blood T cells.

Trimming took 6 bases from V and 4 from J, leaving 19 bases between them. This CDR3 comprises 16 residues. Germline values: CDR1 MNHEY, CDR2 SMNVEV (reference sequence). Repertoires were generated with immunoSEQ multiplex PCR, while TCRdb's copy carries only in-frame clones and drops some. Of roughly 90,000 clones listed, approximately 88% were seen once; the top ten hold roughly 1.4%. The V call is TRBV27, the J call TRBJ2-1; possible D gene TRBD2, 7 bases. The clonotype was recovered from an adult with an advanced solid tumor such as melanoma, head and neck, liver or kidney cancer. The sample was CD4+ or CD8+ T cells sorted from blood, taken in a trial of the OX40 agonist ivuxolimab. CDR3: CASSPGGGRGYNEQFF. The CDR3 DNA is TGTGCCAGCAGCCCTGGGGGGGGCCGTGGGTACAATGAGCAGTTCTTC.